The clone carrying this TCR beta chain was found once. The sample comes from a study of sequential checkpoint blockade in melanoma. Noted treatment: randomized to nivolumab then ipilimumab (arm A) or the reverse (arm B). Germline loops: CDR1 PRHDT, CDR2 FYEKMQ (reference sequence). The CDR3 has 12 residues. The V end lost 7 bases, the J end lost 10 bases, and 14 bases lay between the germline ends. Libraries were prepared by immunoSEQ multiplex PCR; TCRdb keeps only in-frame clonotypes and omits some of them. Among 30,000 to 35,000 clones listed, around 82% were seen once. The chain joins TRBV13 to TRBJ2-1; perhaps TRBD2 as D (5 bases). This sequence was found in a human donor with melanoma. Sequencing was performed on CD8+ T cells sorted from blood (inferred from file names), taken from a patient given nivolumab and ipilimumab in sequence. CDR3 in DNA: TGTGCCAGCACGGGGAGACCGATGGAGCAGTTCTTC. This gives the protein CASTGRPMEQFF.